This note documents a single T cell receptor beta chain sequence. With V trimmed by 6 bases and J by 2 bases, 2 bases remained unmatched. CDR1 is LNHDA, CDR2 SQIVND, per germline (reference sequence). The CDR3 covers 13 residues. Clones were read by immunoSEQ multiplex PCR, and TCRdb kept only the in-frame ones, dropping some. The sample yields about 540,000 clones, 75% to 80% seen once. This sample was included in a study of shared T cell receptors in the human thymus. The same data also contributed to another study, on human thymus T cells. In that study: The people who donated were healthy Finnish babies having corrective surgery for congenital heart defects.

The sequenced sample was thymocytes. J is TRBJ2-7 and V is TRBV19, with TRBD1 identical over 9 bases. The receptor was isolated from a boy less than two years old with a congenital heart defect. The CDR3 sequence: CASRGQGTYEQYF. The CDR3 nucleotides are TGTGCCAGTAGGGGACAGGGAACCTACGAGCAGTACTTC. The full variable domain, rest sourced from reference TRBV19 and TRBJ2-7, is DGGITQSPKYLFRKEGQNVTLSCEQNLNHDAMYWYRQDPGQGLRLIYYSQIVNDFQKGDIAEGYSVSREKKESFPLTVTSAQKNPTAFYLCASRGQGTYEQYFGPGTRLTVT.